Each of the 13 T cell receptor beta chains below was sequenced from the same sample in a study of T cells in Graves' hyperthyroidism and ophthalmopathy. TCR beta CDR3 regions were amplified from RNA transcripts. An initial round of RT-PCR targeting the TCR CDR3 relied on the HTBI primer set. TCRdb re-derived calls from the multiplex PCR reads in MiXCR, one entry per CDR3 protein. The table lists some 140,000 distinct CDR3 sequences, approximately 20% of them singletons, with roughly 73% in the top ten. What was sequenced was blood. The receptors originated from a woman in her forties or fifties with Graves' hyperthyroidism that later progressed to Graves' ophthalmopathy.

This clonotype appeared a few times. The rearrangement joins TRBV20-1 to TRBJ2-2, with 8 nucleotides matching TRBD2. V trimming: 3 bases; J trimming: 6 bases; junction bases outside the gene matches: 3. The CDR3 is made up of 13 amino acids. Germline V lookup: CDR1 DFQATT, CDR2 SNEGSKA (reference sequence). The CDR3 DNA follows: TGCAGTGCTAGCCGGGAGGGCCCCGGGGAGCTGTTTTTT. This gives the protein CSASREGPGELFF.

This clonotype has ten or more counts. The chain joins TRBV5-1 to TRBJ2-1; TRBD2 matches at 15 bases. Trimming cost V 3 bases and J 2 bases; bases outside gene matches: 6. The CDR3 is 18 amino acids. CDR1 and CDR2 from the germline V gene are SGHRS and YFSETQ. The DNA of the CDR3 is TGCGCCAGCAGCTGGGGACTAGCGGGGGGAACTACCTACAATGAGCAGTTCTTC. It specifies CASSWGLAGGTTYNEQFF.

There are many counts of this clonotype. The chain has TRBV28 and TRBJ1-2, with D possibly matching TRBD1 (5 bases). V shed 5 bases and J shed 4 bases, with 11 bases lying between them. Germline V CDR1 and CDR2: MDHEN, SYDVKM. The CDR3 totals 13 residues. In DNA, the CDR3 is TGTGCCAGCAGTATACAGGTAGTCTATGGCTACACCTTC. Amino acid sequence: CASSIQVVYGYTF.

The chain couples TRBV2 to TRBJ1-1; no reliable D call. CDR1 is SNHLY, CDR2 FYNNEI, per germline. V shed 0 bases and J shed 7 bases, with 9 bases lying between them. The CDR3 extends over 13 amino acids. CDR3 sequence (DNA): TGTGCCAGCAGTGAAGCGCAAGGAGGTGAAGCTTTCTTT. Protein product: CASSEAQGGEAFF.

The chain joins TRBV29-1 to TRBJ1-2; D gene ambiguous. Germline CDR1 SQVTM, CDR2 ANQGSEA. Trimming shortened V by 5 bases and J by 7 bases, and 8 bases separated the two germline ends. The CDR3 has 10 amino acids. CDR3 sequence reads: CSVLSGGYTF. The CDR3 nucleotides are TGCAGCGTTTTGAGTGGTGGCTACACCTTC.

This clonotype was seen at least ten times. The chain couples TRBV7-2 to TRBJ2-7; D possibly corresponds to TRBD2 (6 bases). This CDR3 spans 14 amino acids. Germline CDR1 is SGHTA and CDR2 is FQGNSA. Trimming took 5 bases from V and 0 from J, leaving 11 bases between them. The CDR3 sequence is CASSRLGSSYEQYF. The CDR3 coding sequence is TGTGCCAGCAGCCGACTAGGCAGCTCCTACGAGCAGTACTTC. The full variable domain, rest sourced from reference TRBV7-2 and TRBJ2-7, is GAGVSQSPSNKVTEKGKDVELRCDPISGHTALYWYRQSLGQGLEFLIYFQGNSAPDKSGLPSDRFSAERTGGSVSTLTIQRTQQEDSAVYLCASSRLGSSYEQYFGPGTRLTVT.

This clonotype has just a few counts. The chain employs TRBV29-1 and TRBJ2-3; 7 nucleotides match TRBD2. Germline loops: CDR1 SQVTM, CDR2 ANQGSEA. This CDR3 has 13 amino acids. Trimming removed 4 bases from V and 0 bases from J; junction bases left unmatched: 1. The chain's CDR3 is CSVGGGSTDTQYF. The CDR3 DNA reads as TGCAGCGTTGGGGGGGGTAGCACAGATACGCAGTATTTT.

This clonotype appeared many times. This chain links TRBV11-3 with TRBJ2-1; 12 bases fit TRBD2. This CDR3 spans 18 amino acids. Trimming cost V 4 bases and J 2 bases; bases outside gene matches: 9. The germline V gene encodes CDR1 SGHNT and CDR2 YENEEA. CDR3 in DNA: TGTGCCAGCAGCTCCGGGACTAGCGGGTGGATCACCTACAATGAGCAGTTCTTC. Its protein is CASSSGTSGWITYNEQFF.

The chain employs TRBV4-2 and TRBJ2-2, with D possibly TRBD2 on 5 matching bases. The CDR3 extends over 14 amino acids. Germline V gene lookup returns CDR1 LGHNA and CDR2 YNFKEQ. With 2 bases removed from V and 6 bases from J, the gap between germline ends came to 10 bases. CDR3 sequence: CASSQSGSAGELFF. CDR3 coding DNA: TGTGCCAGCAGCCAATCTGGTAGCGCCGGGGAGCTGTTTTTT.

This clonotype has at least ten counts. The rearrangement uses TRBV6-1 and TRBJ2-7, with D possibly being TRBD1 (5 bases). This CDR3 region has 13 residues. V lost 5 bases and J 3 bases, leaving 11 bases between the germline ends. The germline gives CDR1 MNHNS, CDR2 SASEGT. This CDR3 reads CASSRQGSYEQYF. The CDR3 nucleotides are TGTGCCAGCAGTCGCCAGGGTAGCTACGAGCAGTACTTC.

This clonotype was detected only a few times. The chain employs TRBV3-1 and TRBJ1-1; tentative D call: TRBD1 (5 bases). Germline V gene lookup returns CDR1 LGHDT and CDR2 YNNKEL (reference sequence). The CDR3 loop spans 15 amino acids. V lost 3 bases, J lost 1 base, and 12 bases lay in between. The CDR3 DNA reads as TGTGCCAGCAGCCATTACGGGACGGGGAACACTGAAGCTTTCTTT. Translation: CASSHYGTGNTEAFF.

This clonotype was found a few times. In nucleotides, the CDR3 is TGCGCCAGCAGCTTGCCGGAGGGCACCTACGAGCAGTACTTC. This encodes CASSLPEGTYEQYF. The chain is built from TRBV5-1 and TRBJ2-7; D might be TRBD2 (6 bases). Germline CDR1 is SGHRS and CDR2 is YFSETQ. Trimming took off 1 base at V and 2 bases at J, with 10 bases between the two ends. The CDR3 covers 14 residues. Based on the CDR3 plus reference TRBV5-1 and TRBJ2-7, the full variable domain is KAGVTQTPRYLIKTRGQQVTLSCSPISGHRSVSWYQQTPGQGLQFLFEYFSETQRNKGNFPGRFSGRQFSNSRSEMNVSTLELGDSALYLCASSLPEGTYEQYFGPGTRLTVT.

The chain couples TRBV6-5 to TRBJ2-7; TRBD2 agrees at 8 bases. CDR3 length: 14 residues. Germline V CDR1 and CDR2: MNHEY, SVGAGI. The V and J ends lost 2 bases and 7 bases, in that order; junction bases with no gene match: 7. This CDR3 reads CASSYAAGGREQYF. The CDR3 DNA follows: TGTGCCAGCAGTTACGCGGCGGGAGGTCGTGAGCAGTACTTC.